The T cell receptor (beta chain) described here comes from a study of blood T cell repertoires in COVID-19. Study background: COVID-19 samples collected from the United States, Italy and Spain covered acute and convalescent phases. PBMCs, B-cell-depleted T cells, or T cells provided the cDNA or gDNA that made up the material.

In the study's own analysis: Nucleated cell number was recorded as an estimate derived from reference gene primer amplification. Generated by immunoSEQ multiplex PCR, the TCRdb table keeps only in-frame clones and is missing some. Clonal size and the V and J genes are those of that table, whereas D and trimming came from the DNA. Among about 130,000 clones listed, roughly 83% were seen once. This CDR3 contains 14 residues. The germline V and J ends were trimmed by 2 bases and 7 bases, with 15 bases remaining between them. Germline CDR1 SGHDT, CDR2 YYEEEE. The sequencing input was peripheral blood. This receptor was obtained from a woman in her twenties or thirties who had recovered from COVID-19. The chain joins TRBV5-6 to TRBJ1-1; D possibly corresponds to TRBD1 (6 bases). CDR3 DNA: TGTGCCAGCAGCTTAGCGGGGACAACCCTTGAAGCTTTCTTT. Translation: CASSLAGTTLEAFF.